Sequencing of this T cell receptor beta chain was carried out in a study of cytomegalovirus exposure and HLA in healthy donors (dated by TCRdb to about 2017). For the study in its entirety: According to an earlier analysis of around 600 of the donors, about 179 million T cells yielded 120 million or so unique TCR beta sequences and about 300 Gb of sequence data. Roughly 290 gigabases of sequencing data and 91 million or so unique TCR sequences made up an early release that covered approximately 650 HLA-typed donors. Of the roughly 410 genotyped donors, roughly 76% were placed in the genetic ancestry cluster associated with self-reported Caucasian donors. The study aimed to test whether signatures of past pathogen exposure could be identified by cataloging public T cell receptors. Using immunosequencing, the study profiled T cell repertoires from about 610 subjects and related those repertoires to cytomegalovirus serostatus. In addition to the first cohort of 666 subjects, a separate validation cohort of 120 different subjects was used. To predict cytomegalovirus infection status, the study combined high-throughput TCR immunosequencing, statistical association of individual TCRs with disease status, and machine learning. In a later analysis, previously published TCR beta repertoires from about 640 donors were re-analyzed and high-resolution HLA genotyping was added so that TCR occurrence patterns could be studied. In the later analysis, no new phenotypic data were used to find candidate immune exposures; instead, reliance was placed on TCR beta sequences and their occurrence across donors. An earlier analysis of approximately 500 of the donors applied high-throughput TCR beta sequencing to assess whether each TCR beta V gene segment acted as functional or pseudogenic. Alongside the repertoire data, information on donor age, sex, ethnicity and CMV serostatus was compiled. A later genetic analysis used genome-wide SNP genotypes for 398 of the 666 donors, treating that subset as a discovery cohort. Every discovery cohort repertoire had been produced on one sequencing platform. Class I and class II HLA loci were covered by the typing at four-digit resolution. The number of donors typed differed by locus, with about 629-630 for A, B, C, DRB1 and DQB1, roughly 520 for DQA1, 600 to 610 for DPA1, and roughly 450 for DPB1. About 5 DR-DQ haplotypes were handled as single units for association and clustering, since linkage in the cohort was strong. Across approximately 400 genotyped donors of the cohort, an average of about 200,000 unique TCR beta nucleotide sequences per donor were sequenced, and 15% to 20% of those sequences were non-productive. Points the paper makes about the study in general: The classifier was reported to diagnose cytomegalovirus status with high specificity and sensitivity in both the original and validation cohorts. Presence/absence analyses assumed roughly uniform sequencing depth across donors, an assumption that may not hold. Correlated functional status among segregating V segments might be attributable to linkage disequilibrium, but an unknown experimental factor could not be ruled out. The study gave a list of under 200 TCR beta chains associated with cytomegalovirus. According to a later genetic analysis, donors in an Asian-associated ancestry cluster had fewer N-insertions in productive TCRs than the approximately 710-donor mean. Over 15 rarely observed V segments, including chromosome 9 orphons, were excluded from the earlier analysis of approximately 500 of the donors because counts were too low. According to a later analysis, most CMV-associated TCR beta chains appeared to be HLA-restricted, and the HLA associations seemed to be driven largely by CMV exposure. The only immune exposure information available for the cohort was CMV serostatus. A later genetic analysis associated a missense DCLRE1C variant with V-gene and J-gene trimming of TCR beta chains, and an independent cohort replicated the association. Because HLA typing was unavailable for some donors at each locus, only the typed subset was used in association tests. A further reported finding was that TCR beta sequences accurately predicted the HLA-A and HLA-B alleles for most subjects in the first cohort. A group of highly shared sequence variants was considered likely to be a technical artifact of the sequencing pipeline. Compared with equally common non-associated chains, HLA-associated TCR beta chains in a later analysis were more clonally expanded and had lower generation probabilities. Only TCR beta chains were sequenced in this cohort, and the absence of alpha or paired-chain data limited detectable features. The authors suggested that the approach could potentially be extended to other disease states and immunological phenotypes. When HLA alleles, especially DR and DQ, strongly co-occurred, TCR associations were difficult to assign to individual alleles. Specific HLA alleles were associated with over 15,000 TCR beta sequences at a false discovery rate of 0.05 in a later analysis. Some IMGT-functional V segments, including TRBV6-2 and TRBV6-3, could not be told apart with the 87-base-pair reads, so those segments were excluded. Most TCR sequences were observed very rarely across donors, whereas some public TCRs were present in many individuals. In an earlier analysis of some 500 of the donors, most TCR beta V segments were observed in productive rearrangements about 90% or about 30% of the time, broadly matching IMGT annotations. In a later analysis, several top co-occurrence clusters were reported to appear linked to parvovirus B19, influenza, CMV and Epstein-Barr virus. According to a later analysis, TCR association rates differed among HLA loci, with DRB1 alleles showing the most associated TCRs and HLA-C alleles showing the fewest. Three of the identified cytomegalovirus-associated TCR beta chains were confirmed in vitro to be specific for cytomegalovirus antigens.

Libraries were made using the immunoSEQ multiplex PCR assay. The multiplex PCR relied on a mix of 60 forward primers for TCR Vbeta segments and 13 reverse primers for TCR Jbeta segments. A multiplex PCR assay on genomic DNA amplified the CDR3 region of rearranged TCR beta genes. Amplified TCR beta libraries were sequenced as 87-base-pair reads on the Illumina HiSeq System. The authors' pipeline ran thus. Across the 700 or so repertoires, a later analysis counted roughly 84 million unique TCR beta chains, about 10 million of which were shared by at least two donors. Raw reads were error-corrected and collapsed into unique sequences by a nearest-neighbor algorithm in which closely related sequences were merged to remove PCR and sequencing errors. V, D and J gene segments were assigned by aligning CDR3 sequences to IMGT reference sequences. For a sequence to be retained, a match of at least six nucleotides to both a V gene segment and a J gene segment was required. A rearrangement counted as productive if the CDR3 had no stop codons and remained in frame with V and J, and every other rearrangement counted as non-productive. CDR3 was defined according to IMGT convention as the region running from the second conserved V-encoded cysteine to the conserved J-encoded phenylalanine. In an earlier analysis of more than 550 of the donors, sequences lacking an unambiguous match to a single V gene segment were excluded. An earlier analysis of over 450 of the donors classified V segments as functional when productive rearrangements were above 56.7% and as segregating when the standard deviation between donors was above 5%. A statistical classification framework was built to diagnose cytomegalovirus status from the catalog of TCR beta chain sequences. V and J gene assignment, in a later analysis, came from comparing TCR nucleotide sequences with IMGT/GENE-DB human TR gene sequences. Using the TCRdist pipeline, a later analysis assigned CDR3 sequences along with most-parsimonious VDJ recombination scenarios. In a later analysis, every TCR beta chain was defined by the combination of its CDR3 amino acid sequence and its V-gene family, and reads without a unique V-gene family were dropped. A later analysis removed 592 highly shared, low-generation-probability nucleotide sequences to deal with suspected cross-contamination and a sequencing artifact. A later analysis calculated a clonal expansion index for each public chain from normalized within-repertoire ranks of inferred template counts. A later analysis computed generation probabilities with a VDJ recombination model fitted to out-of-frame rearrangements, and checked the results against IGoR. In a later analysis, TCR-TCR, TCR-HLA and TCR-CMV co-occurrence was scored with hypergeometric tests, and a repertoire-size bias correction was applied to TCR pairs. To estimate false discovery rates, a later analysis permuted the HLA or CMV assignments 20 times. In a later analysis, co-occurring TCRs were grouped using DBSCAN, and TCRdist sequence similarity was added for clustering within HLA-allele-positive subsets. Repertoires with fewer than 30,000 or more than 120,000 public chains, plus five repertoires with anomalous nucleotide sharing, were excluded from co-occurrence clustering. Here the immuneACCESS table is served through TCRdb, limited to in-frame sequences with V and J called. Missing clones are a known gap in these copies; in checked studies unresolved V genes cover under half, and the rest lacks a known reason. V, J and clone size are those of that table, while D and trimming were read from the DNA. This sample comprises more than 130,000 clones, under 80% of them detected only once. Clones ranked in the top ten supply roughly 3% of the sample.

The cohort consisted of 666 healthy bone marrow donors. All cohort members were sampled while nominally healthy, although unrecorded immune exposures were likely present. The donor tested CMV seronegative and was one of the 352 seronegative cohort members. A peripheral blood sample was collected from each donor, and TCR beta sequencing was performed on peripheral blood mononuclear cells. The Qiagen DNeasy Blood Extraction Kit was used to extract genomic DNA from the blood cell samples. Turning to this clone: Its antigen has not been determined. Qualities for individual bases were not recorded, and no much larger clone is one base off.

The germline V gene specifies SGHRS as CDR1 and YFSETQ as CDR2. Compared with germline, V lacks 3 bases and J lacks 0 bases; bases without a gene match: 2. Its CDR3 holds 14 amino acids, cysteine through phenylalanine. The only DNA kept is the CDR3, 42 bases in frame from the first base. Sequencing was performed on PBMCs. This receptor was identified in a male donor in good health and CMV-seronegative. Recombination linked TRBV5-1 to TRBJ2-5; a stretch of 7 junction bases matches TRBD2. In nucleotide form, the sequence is TGCGCCAGCAGCTCGGGACTACACCAAGAGACCCAGTACTTC. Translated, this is CASSSGLHQETQYF.